These 29 T cell receptor beta chains originate from one sample sequenced in a study of T cells expressing NK-cell markers. TCRdb reprocessed the 5' RACE reads and keeps a single row for each CDR3 protein, giving no DNA. This sample's clone table lists 400,000 to 550,000 distinct CDR3 sequences. The source material was blood T cells: a sorted CD56 or NKG2C T cell subset, CD4+ or CD8+ T cells, or bulk PBMC T cells (not recorded which). The receptors come from a woman aged 18-69 years in good health.

V usage is TRBV12-3 or TRBV12-4 and J usage is TRBJ2-5; the D call of TRBD1 rests on TCRdb alone, since no DNA is present to check it. This CDR3 is 17 amino acids long. CDR3 sequence: CASSTPIPGGVGETQYF.

This chain connects TRBV19 to TRBJ2-1; absent DNA, TCRdb's TRBD2 call cannot be checked. This CDR3 has 17 amino acids. Germline-derived CDR1 and CDR2 are LNHDA and SQIVND (reference sequence). The CDR3 loop is CASSMGSGGAVENEQFF.

The chain couples TRBV20-1 to TRBJ1-4; the TCRdb D gene call, TRBD1, has no DNA to confirm it. The CDR3 contains 13 residues. Germline V CDR1 and CDR2: DFQATT, SNEGSKA (reference sequence). The CDR3 protein is CSARLGDNEKLFF.

V is TRBV5-4 and J is TRBJ1-2; TCRdb indicates TRBD1, and absent DNA this call remains unverified. Per the germline V gene, CDR1 is SGHNT and CDR2 is YYREEE (reference sequence). This CDR3 is built from 15 residues. CDR3 sequence reads: CASSLPGKLGYGYTF.

V gene TRBV20-1 combines with J gene TRBJ1-2. CDR1 is DFQATT, CDR2 SNEGSKA, per germline (reference sequence). CDR3 length: 15 residues. This CDR3 reads CSASPPGEGFYGYTF.

This sequence joins TRBV29-1 and TRBJ2-1. CDR1 is SQVTM and CDR2 is ANQGSEA in the germline V gene. The CDR3 is 13 residues long. The CDR3 sequence is CSVKELAYNEQFF.

The rearrangement links TRBV20-1 to TRBJ2-7; the D call of TRBD1 rests on TCRdb alone, since no DNA is present to check it. In germline, CDR1 is DFQATT, CDR2 SNEGSKA (reference sequence). CDR3 length: 13 amino acids. CDR3 in amino acids: CSEGVVSTGEQYF.

The rearrangement links TRBV29-1 to TRBJ1-2. The CDR3 is 11 residues long. Germline-derived CDR1 and CDR2 are SQVTM and ANQGSEA. CDR3 protein: CSVERSNGYTF.

The chain recombines TRBV5-1 with TRBJ1-1. The CDR3 is made up of 15 amino acids. The germline V gene has CDR1 SGHRS and CDR2 YFSETQ. The CDR3 is CASSLGDLPNTEVFF.

The chain combines TRBV4-2 with TRBJ1-4. This CDR3 has 16 residues. From germline, CDR1 is LGHNA and CDR2 YNFKEQ. CDR3 residues: CASSVTREGLSEKLFF.

The chain carries TRBV20-1 and TRBJ2-3; TCRdb proposes TRBD2, but this gene call is untestable without DNA. Germline V lookup: CDR1 DFQATT, CDR2 SNEGSKA (reference sequence). There are 15 residues in the CDR3. The CDR3 here is CSASFGGRAIDTQYF.

V and J are TRBV7-9 and TRBJ2-2. This CDR3 is 15 amino acids long. Germline V gene data show CDR1 as SEHNR and CDR2 as FQNEAQ (reference sequence). The CDR3 is CASSLGAFGTGELFF.

The chain links TRBV6-1 to TRBJ1-6; TCRdb gives TRBD1 as the D gene, but with no DNA this cannot be confirmed. Germline lookup yields CDR1 MNHNS and CDR2 SASEGT. The CDR3 totals 15 residues. CDR3 protein: CASTSPTGANSPLHF.

The rearrangement uses TRBV19 and TRBJ2-4; there is no DNA to check the TCRdb D call of TRBD2. This CDR3 spans 17 amino acids. In germline, CDR1 is LNHDA, CDR2 SQIVND (reference sequence). The CDR3 is CASSISTSGGRRNIQYF.

The chain joins TRBV27 to TRBJ1-2; TCRdb selects TRBD1, and the lack of DNA leaves this call unchecked. Germline V gene data show CDR1 as MNHEY and CDR2 as SMNVEV (reference sequence). This CDR3 has 15 amino acids. Here the CDR3 reads CASSLNGQGAYGYTF.

This chain joins TRBV12-3 or TRBV12-4 and TRBJ1-1; TCRdb lists TRBD1, though no DNA is available to test this call. The CDR3 is 14 residues long. CDR3 loop: CASRRQGSNTEAFF.

The chain links TRBV14 to TRBJ2-7; absent DNA, TCRdb's TRBD2 call cannot be checked. This CDR3 is built from 18 residues. From germline, CDR1 is SGHDN and CDR2 FVKESK. This CDR3 reads CASSQGRKVALDSYEQYF.

V gene TRBV5-1 combines with J gene TRBJ2-7; TCRdb's D gene call, TRBD1, goes unchecked for lack of DNA. The CDR3 runs to 15 residues. CDR1 and CDR2 from the germline V gene are SGHRS and YFSETQ. The CDR3: CASSLGPGQFYEQYF.

This chain joins TRBV20-1 and TRBJ1-2; TCRdb's D call of TRBD1 is untestable without DNA. Germline CDR1 and CDR2: DFQATT and SNEGSKA (reference sequence). The CDR3 is 16 amino acids. This CDR3 is CSARAFPTGSNYGYTF.

The gene calls are TRBV20-1 and TRBJ2-7; there is no DNA to check the TCRdb D call of TRBD1. CDR1 is DFQATT and CDR2 is SNEGSKA in the germline V gene (reference sequence). The CDR3 contains 13 residues. CDR3 sequence: CSARIRGTYEQYF.

The CDR3: CSVEGQMNTEAFF. V and J are TRBV29-1 and TRBJ1-1; TCRdb reports TRBD1, a call that lacks DNA to check it against. Germline V lookup: CDR1 SQVTM, CDR2 ANQGSEA. CDR3 size: 13 residues.

The J gene is TRBJ2-1, the V gene TRBV19; TCRdb indicates TRBD1, and absent DNA this call remains unverified. The CDR3 consists of 16 residues. CDR1 LNHDA and CDR2 SQIVND come from the germline V gene (reference sequence). The CDR3 spells CASSIAGRHPYNEQFF.

The chain carries TRBV12-3 or TRBV12-4 and TRBJ2-1; TCRdb calls TRBD2, which cannot be checked without DNA. The CDR3 is 15 amino acids. The CDR3 reads CASSPTSPSYNEQFF.

This chain connects TRBV19 to TRBJ2-1; the TCRdb D gene call, TRBD2, has no DNA to confirm it. Germline V gene data show CDR1 as LNHDA and CDR2 as SQIVND (reference sequence). The CDR3 runs 19 residues. CDR3 in amino acids: CASTHPGLGGRSGYNEQFF.

The chain has TRBV24-1 and TRBJ2-7; as DNA is missing, the TRBD1 call by TCRdb cannot be tested. This CDR3 is 14 amino acids long. CDR1 KGHDR and CDR2 SFDVKD come from the germline V gene. The CDR3 loop reads CATSDNAAGGEQYF.

The V and J genes are TRBV4-1 and TRBJ1-1; absent DNA, TCRdb's TRBD1 call cannot be checked. This CDR3 has 15 amino acids. The germline V gene encodes CDR1 MGHRA and CDR2 YSYEKL. The CDR3 loop is CASSQDHRGPTEAFF.

The CDR3 sequence is CSVPSRTAVLNTEAFF. The V gene is TRBV29-1, the J gene TRBJ1-1. In germline, CDR1 is SQVTM, CDR2 ANQGSEA. The length of the CDR3 is 16 residues.

The chain uses TRBV20-1 and TRBJ2-7; TCRdb gives TRBD2 as the D gene, but with no DNA this cannot be confirmed. Germline V CDR1 and CDR2: DFQATT, SNEGSKA (reference sequence). The CDR3 sequence is 12 residues long. CDR3 sequence reads: CSARGLRDEQYF.

This rearrangement joins TRBV24-1 to TRBJ2-5; TCRdb names TRBD1, which stays unverified in the absence of DNA. The germline gives CDR1 KGHDR, CDR2 SFDVKD. The CDR3 sequence is 15 residues long. The CDR3 loop is CATSEWTGGAETQYF.